This entry describes one T cell receptor (beta chain). What it binds is unknown. The data are from a study of cytomegalovirus exposure and HLA in healthy donors. Study observations and caveats: In vitro assays verified that a few CMV-associated chains recognized CMV antigens specifically. Cytomegalovirus association was assigned to around 150 TCR beta chains. Rare TCR sequences dominated, though some public TCRs recurred in many donors.

Some clones are missing from TCRdb's copy, which holds only in-frame ones; the method was immunoSEQ multiplex PCR. The sample consists of 150,000 to 200,000 clones, roughly 85% of them appearing once. The donors were in the approximately 120-subject validation cohort; that cohort was separate from the 666-subject first cohort. Looked up from germline, CDR1 is LNHDA and CDR2 is SQIVND (reference sequence). V was pared by 5 bases and J by 6 bases, with 10 bases of the junction left unmatched. The CDR3 extends over 15 amino acids. The V and J genes are TRBV19 and TRBJ1-2; 9 nucleotides agree with TRBD1. The receptor was derived from a young man in good health and CMV-seropositive. The specimen sequenced was PBMCs. The CDR3 region has the DNA TGTGCCAGTAGTCTATGGGACAGGGAATGGAATGGCTACACCTTC. Residues: CASSLWDREWNGYTF.